This is a list of T cell receptor beta chains from one sample in a study of PD-1 blockade in classical Hodgkin lymphoma. The data were produced by immunoSEQ multiplex PCR, yet TCRdb's version contains in-frame clones alone and is incomplete. In the table there are around 60,000 clones, around 89% of which are singletons. This specimen consisted of peripheral blood mononuclear cells (PBMCs), obtained before the second cycle of nivolumab. These receptors came from a human donor with classical Hodgkin lymphoma. Both conserved end residues are part of each CDR3. Each record gives: D gene, V gene, J gene, CDR3 protein. A D gene is named only where the DNA matches it firmly.

d_call: NA
v_call: TRBV2
j_call: TRBJ2-5
cdr3_aa: CASSRQRYQETQYF

d_call: NA
v_call: TRBV19
j_call: TRBJ2-1
cdr3_aa: CASSVMGSTYNEQFF

d_call: TRBD1
v_call: TRBV2
j_call: TRBJ2-1
cdr3_aa: CASSGQGSGRQFF

d_call: NA
v_call: TRBV5-1
j_call: TRBJ1-1
cdr3_aa: CASSSPLESPQAYHTEAFF

d_call: NA
v_call: TRBV28
j_call: TRBJ1-2
cdr3_aa: CAIPSRGPSYGYTF

d_call: NA
v_call: TRBV5-1
j_call: TRBJ2-2
cdr3_aa: CASKGTNTGELFF

d_call: NA
v_call: TRBV5-1
j_call: TRBJ1-2
cdr3_aa: CASSPLPQDRIYGYTF

d_call: TRBD2
v_call: TRBV4-1
j_call: TRBJ2-4
cdr3_aa: CASSQEGGGGEAKNIQYF

d_call: NA
v_call: TRBV5-1
j_call: TRBJ1-4
cdr3_aa: CASSPQANEKLFF

d_call: NA
v_call: TRBV7-2
j_call: TRBJ1-6
cdr3_aa: CASSLGRRLNSPLHF

d_call: NA
v_call: TRBV9
j_call: TRBJ1-6
cdr3_aa: CASSVGGPNSPLHF

d_call: NA
v_call: TRBV5-1
j_call: TRBJ2-7
cdr3_aa: CASSLVGHTYEQYF

d_call: TRBD1
v_call: TRBV7-3
j_call: TRBJ1-6
cdr3_aa: CASSLTGQGNPLHF

d_call: NA
v_call: TRBV5-1
j_call: TRBJ1-1
cdr3_aa: CASSLDARNTEAFF

d_call: NA
v_call: TRBV6-5
j_call: TRBJ1-2
cdr3_aa: CASSYDRQNYGYTF

d_call: TRBD1
v_call: TRBV5-1
j_call: TRBJ2-5
cdr3_aa: CASSFKGATQETQYF